The present T cell receptor beta chain was sequenced within a study of radiotherapy plus CTLA-4 blockade in lung cancer. General study points: The authors reported that early blood T cell clone dynamics, with interferon-beta, best predicted response. Tumor-origin TCR clones grew in blood after radiotherapy plus ipilimumab.

Trimming pared 6 bases from V and 1 base from J, leaving 9 bases between. The CDR3 has 13 residues. Per germline, CDR1 KGHSH and CDR2 LQKENI. Sequencing used immunoSEQ multiplex PCR; TCRdb keeps in-frame clones, though not all of them. The table shows about 110,000 clones, with 70% to 90% occurring only once. Comments on this clone: What it binds is not known.

The clonotype comes from a human donor with non-small cell lung cancer that progressed on radiotherapy plus ipilimumab. Some clones in this sample may be carry-over from other donors' samples. The source material was peripheral blood, sampled from a patient treated with radiotherapy plus ipilimumab. This chain connects TRBV18 to TRBJ1-1; maybe TRBD1 (6 bases). The CDR3 reads CASSTDRNTEAFF. CDR3 nucleotides: TGTGCCAGCTCTACGGACAGGAACACTGAAGCTTTCTTT.